This TCR beta chain was sequenced during a study of T-cell reconstitution after alpha-beta-depleted transplantation in children. Overall study findings and caveats: A year had passed since transplant, and T-cell counts and diversity by then came mostly from newly produced T cells. TCRbeta diversity was high at day 60 in some patients (a result of surviving recipient T cells and thymic progenitors). Alpha-beta T cells about two months after transplant reportedly derived from several hundred expanded graft clones.

Per the germline V gene, CDR1 is SGHRS and CDR2 is YFSETQ. The CDR3 runs to 14 residues. V lost 3 bases to trimming and J lost 6 bases, with 16 bases between them. In its sample, this clonotype was seen a few times. Its matching antigen is unknown. Researchers prepared the TCRbeta library using unique molecular identifiers, the study reports. TCRdb passed the PCR reads through MiXCR, listing each CDR3 protein once. The table has around 580,000 distinct CDR3 sequences, roughly 27% seen once. The sample was PBMCs, taken before TCRalphabeta/CD19-depleted stem cell transplant. The chain joins TRBV5-1 to TRBJ2-7, with D maybe TRBD1 (6 bases). The TCR sequence derives from a boy less than two years old with Wiskott-Aldrich syndrome, due to receive a stem cell transplant. The CDR3 region is CASSYGQYVVEQYF. The CDR3 DNA follows: TGCGCCAGCAGCTACGGACAGTATGTAGTCGAGCAGTACTTC.